This TCR beta chain was captured by sequencing in a study of blood T cell repertoires in COVID-19. Study summary: The samples span acute and convalescent COVID-19 from the United States, Italy and Spain. T cells, B-cell-depleted T cells, or PBMCs supplied cDNA or gDNA.

The authors' processing: By means of reference gene primer amplification, nucleated cell counts were estimated. This table comes from immunoSEQ multiplex PCR, and its TCRdb copy is limited to in-frame clones, with some not included. The V and J calls and clone size are taken from that table; D and trimming were inferred from the DNA. The sample holds fewer than 45,000 clones, about 90% seen once. The V end was cut by 3 bases, the J end by 4 bases, with 23 bases between. CDR1 is SGHDT, CDR2 YYEEEE, per germline. The CDR3 is made up of 19 amino acids. Source material: peripheral blood. This TCR came from a human donor in a cohort sampled during active COVID-19. The chain uses TRBV5-6 and TRBJ2-6, with D perhaps matching TRBD1 (6 bases). The CDR3 coding sequence is TGTGCCAGCAGCTCTACTACAGGGTCCAATCTCTTGGGGGCCAACGTCCTGACTTTC. Translated: CASSSTTGSNLLGANVLTF.